This T cell receptor beta chain was profiled in a study of T cells expressing NK-cell markers. About the study: With respect to HCMV, most of the eight sequenced donors were seropositive, and one was seronegative.

TCRdb re-called the 5' RACE reads, yielding one record per CDR3 amino acid sequence without DNA. The table lists some 440,000 distinct CDR3 sequences. The CDR3 loop spans 14 amino acids. Germline CDR1 is DFQATT and CDR2 is SNEGSKA (reference sequence). The specimen was blood T cells: a sorted CD56 or NKG2C T cell subset, CD4+ or CD8+ T cells, or bulk PBMC T cells (not recorded which). This chain links TRBV20-1 with TRBJ2-1; TCRdb lists TRBD1, though no DNA is available to test this call. This clonotype was obtained from a woman in her fifties or sixties in good health. The CDR3 spells CSARAPGYYNEQFF.